This T cell receptor beta chain was sequenced during a study of tumor-infiltrating lymphocytes in primary liver carcinoma. Study information: The study enrolled male and female patients aged 30 to 69 years. Samples returned roughly 3.65 to 7.5 million productive TCRbeta reads each. Read depth did not differ significantly between tissue types.

This CDR3 spans 12 amino acids. Germline loops: CDR1 MNHNS, CDR2 SASEGT. V was cut by 6 bases and J by 2 bases, with 5 bases left in between. Priming with a constant-region primer yielded TCR beta cDNA from 400 to 550 ng total RNA. Employing slightly modified ARM-PCR, three nested multiplex PCR rounds were run, and these gave rise to the TCR beta libraries. It was with TRBV1-TRBV30 forward primers and a C-beta reverse primer that the first two PCR rounds were run, at 10 to 11 cycles each. One entry per CDR3 protein, called by TCRdb with MiXCR from the multiplex PCR reads. Of fewer than 400,000 distinct CDR3 sequences listed, about three fifths are singletons. Germline DNA was also extracted, and blood RNA derived from unsorted whole blood. Approximately 4.2 milliliters of peripheral blood were drawn preoperatively. This clonotype has ten or more counts. Its antigen is as yet unknown. Study-level points and caveats: For tumor-adjacent and tumor-blood pairs, overlap was less than that seen for tumor region pairs.

Sequencing was performed on peripheral blood. The chain employs TRBV6-1 and TRBJ1-5; D unclear. The receptor comes from a woman in her twenties or thirties with primary liver carcinoma and hepatitis B virus infection. The CDR3 reads CASRVGNQPQHF. The CDR3 DNA sequence: TGTGCCAGCAGGGTTGGCAATCAGCCCCAGCATTTT.